Following are 8 T cell receptor beta chains from one sample sequenced in a study of T cell responses to AZD1222 COVID-19 vaccine. Sequenced by immunoSEQ multiplex PCR; TCRdb stores in-frame clones only, minus some. The sample shows over 110,000 clones, roughly 90% of them seen only once. The material was peripheral blood, obtained on day 0 of AZD1222 vaccination. The receptors shown here come from an adult in good health.

CDR3 amino acids: CASSFLSGTGVGANYGYTF. The CDR3 coding sequence is TGTGCCAGCAGCTTTCTTTCCGGGACAGGGGTTGGAGCTAACTATGGCTACACCTTC. The V and J genes are TRBV5-5 and TRBJ1-2; 10 nucleotides align to TRBD1. CDR1 is SGHKS and CDR2 is YYEKEE in the germline V gene (reference sequence). CDR3 size: 19 residues. After removal of 2 bases from V and 0 bases from J, the junction contained 13 bases not matched to a gene.

This clone showed up just once. V gene TRBV9 combines with J gene TRBJ1-6, with 12 bases identical to TRBD1. From germline, CDR1 is SGDLS and CDR2 YYNGEE. V dropped 0 bases and J dropped 10; count of bases not matched to a gene: 8. The CDR3 consists of 17 residues. The CDR3 sequence is CASSVGAGTGGRSPLHF. CDR3 DNA: TGTGCCAGCAGCGTAGGGGCCGGGACAGGGGGCCGATCACCCCTCCACTTT.

This chain links TRBV7-2 with TRBJ1-4; D call uncertain. The CDR3 is made up of 13 amino acids. Germline V CDR1 and CDR2: SGHTA, FQGNSA. The ends were cut back, 4 bases at V and 5 bases at J, with 8 bases in the middle. CDR3 amino acids: CASSSAFNEKLFF. For the CDR3, the DNA is TGTGCCAGCAGCTCGGCATTCAATGAAAAACTGTTTTTT.

The V gene is TRBV7-9, the J gene TRBJ1-1; 7 bases are a match to TRBD1. Germline CDR1 SEHNR, CDR2 FQNEAQ (reference sequence). The V segment lost 5 bases and the J segment 4 bases; nucleotides outside the gene matches: 7. The CDR3 covers 14 residues. For the CDR3, the DNA is TGTGCCAGCAGCCCCCGAGGGGGCTCCACTGAAGCTTTCTTT. This encodes CASSPRGGSTEAFF. The variable domain in full, completed from reference TRBV7-9 and TRBJ1-1, reads DTGVSQNPRHKITKRGQNVTFRCDPISEHNRLYWYRQTLGQGPEFLTYFQNEAQLEKSRLLSDRFSAERPKGSFSTLEIQRTEQGDSAMYLCASSPRGGSTEAFFGQGTRLTVV.

The chain combines TRBV9 with TRBJ2-1, with D maybe TRBD2 (6 bases). Per germline, CDR1 SGDLS and CDR2 YYNGEE. V dropped 0 bases and J dropped 1 base, with 8 bases sitting between them. CDR3 length: 15 amino acids. CDR3 in amino acids: CASSVVAGSYNEQFF. CDR3 in DNA: TGTGCCAGCAGCGTAGTGGCGGGGTCCTACAATGAGCAGTTCTTC.

The chain is built from TRBV19 and TRBJ1-4; 8 bases align to TRBD1. The CDR3 sequence is 13 residues long. Per the germline V gene, CDR1 is LNHDA and CDR2 is SQIVND (reference sequence). With V trimmed by 6 bases and J by 12 bases, 9 bases remained unmatched. CDR3 sequence reads: CASRSGQGSELFF. The CDR3 DNA is TGTGCCAGTAGATCCGGACAGGGCTCGGAACTGTTTTTT. Variable domain in full (rest from reference TRBV19 and TRBJ1-4): DGGITQSPKYLFRKEGQNVTLSCEQNLNHDAMYWYRQDPGQGLRLIYYSQIVNDFQKGDIAEGYSVSREKKESFPLTVTSAQKNPTAFYLCASRSGQGSELFFGSGTQLSVL.

J is TRBJ2-2 and V is TRBV30, with a possible D match to TRBD2 (6 bases). The CDR3 has 13 residues. Trimming took off 3 bases at V and 6 bases at J, with 11 bases between the two ends. Germline V gene data show CDR1 as GTSNPN and CDR2 as SVGIG (reference sequence). In DNA form, the CDR3 reads TGTGCCTGGAGAGGGCTAGCGTCCGGGGAGCTGTTTTTT. Its protein is CAWRGLASGELFF.

A note on this clone: Other DNA sequences in the same sample also yield this CDR3. The chain joins TRBV6-2 or TRBV6-3 to TRBJ2-5; 7 bases map to TRBD1. The CDR3 is 16 residues long. The V segment lost 0 bases and the J segment 5 bases; nucleotides outside the gene matches: 9. The germline gives CDR1 MNHEY, CDR2 SVGEGT. CDR3 bases: TGTGCCAGCAGTTACTCAACAAACAGGGGTCGGGAGACCCAGTACTTC. Amino acid sequence: CASSYSTNRGRETQYF.